Below are 15 T cell receptor beta chains sequenced from a single sample in a study of T cell changes during pregnancy in multiple sclerosis. Produced via immunoSEQ multiplex PCR; TCRdb's table is partial and in-frame only. This sample has roughly 59,000 clones, with roughly 92% found just once. The specimen was CD8+ T cells from peripheral blood mononuclear cells, collected in the second trimester of pregnancy. The receptors derive from a female donor with multiple sclerosis, enrolled in a pregnancy study.

The chain is built from TRBV30 and TRBJ2-7; D call uncertain. Germline values: CDR1 GTSNPN, CDR2 SVGIG (reference sequence). V was pared by 0 bases and J by 2 bases, with 8 bases between. The CDR3 runs to 13 residues. The CDR3 DNA follows: TGTGCCTGGAGTGTATCCCAGGCCTACGAGCAGTACTTC. It encodes CAWSVSQAYEQYF.

The rearrangement joins TRBV5-6 to TRBJ1-1; possibly TRBD1 for D (6 bases). Trimming stripped 5 bases from V and 0 bases from J, with 8 bases between. CDR1 SGHDT and CDR2 YYEEEE come from the germline V gene. This CDR3 has 13 residues. CDR3 sequence (DNA): TGTGCCAGCAGAGGACAGATGAACACTGAAGCTTTCTTT. Translating it yields CASRGQMNTEAFF. The entire variable domain, with the rest obtained from reference TRBV5-6 and TRBJ1-1, is as follows: DAGVTQSPTHLIKTRGQQVTLRCSPKSGHDTVSWYQQALGQGPQFIFQYYEEEERQRGNFPDRFSGHQFPNYSSELNVNALLLGDSALYLCASRGQMNTEAFFGQGTRLTVV.

The V and J genes are TRBV4-3 and TRBJ2-7; possibly TRBD1 for D (6 bases). The V gene lost 2 bases and the J gene lost 2 bases, with 13 bases spanning the gap. CDR1 LGHNA and CDR2 YSLEER come from the germline V gene. CDR3 size: 15 residues. CDR3 residues: CASSQSRGIAYEQYF. The CDR3 bases are TGCGCCAGCAGCCAATCCAGGGGTATAGCCTACGAGCAGTACTTC.

The chain couples TRBV27 to TRBJ1-2; 8 bases map to TRBD1. CDR1 and CDR2 from the germline V gene are MNHEY and SMNVEV (reference sequence). V lost 5 bases to trimming and J lost 2 bases; unmatched junction nucleotides: 10. CDR3 size: 16 residues. CDR3 sequence: CASSRTPGGGNYGYTF. In nucleotides, the CDR3 is TGTGCCAGCAGTAGGACCCCAGGGGGCGGAAACTATGGCTACACCTTC.

This clone has a single count. This sequence joins TRBV5-1 and TRBJ2-7; the D gene is possibly TRBD1 (5 bases). This CDR3 has 14 residues. Per germline, CDR1 SGHRS and CDR2 YFSETQ. Trimming removed 1 base at V and 2 bases at J, with 10 bases between. As DNA, the CDR3 is TGCGCCAGCAGCTTGTCAGGGTCTCCCTACGAGCAGTACTTC. It encodes CASSLSGSPYEQYF.

V gene TRBV7-8 combines with J gene TRBJ1-2; D possibly corresponds to TRBD1 (6 bases). The germline CDR1 and CDR2 sequences are SGHVS and FQNEAQ. This CDR3 region has 17 residues. The germline V and J ends were trimmed by 0 bases and 8 bases, with 22 bases remaining between them. CDR3 in DNA: TGTGCCAGCAGCTTAGCTTGGGACACGGTATCTTATGAAGGCTACACCTTC. Its translation: CASSLAWDTVSYEGYTF. Using reference TRBV7-8 and TRBJ1-2 for the parts outside the CDR3, the full variable domain is GAGVSQSPRYKVAKRGQDVALRCDPISGHVSLFWYQQALGQGPEFLTYFQNEAQLDKSGLPSDRFFAERPEGSVSTLKIQRTQQEDSAVYLCASSLAWDTVSYEGYTFGSGTRLTVV.

V usage is TRBV19 and J usage is TRBJ1-3; D might be TRBD1 (5 bases). The V gene lost 3 bases and the J gene lost 0 bases, with 6 bases spanning the gap. Germline values: CDR1 LNHDA, CDR2 SQIVND (reference sequence). The CDR3 contains 14 residues. CDR3 protein: CASSMGGSGNTIYF. DNA of the CDR3: TGTGCCAGTAGTATGGGGGGCTCTGGAAACACCATATATTTT.

The chain employs TRBV6-1 and TRBJ2-7; 9 bases are shared with TRBD1. CDR1 and CDR2 from the germline V gene are MNHNS and SASEGT. This CDR3 has 16 residues. The V gene end was trimmed by 0 bases and the J gene end by 1 base; junction bases not matched to a gene: 4. The CDR3 is CASSEARGTGSYEQYF. The CDR3 nucleotides are TGTGCCAGCAGTGAAGCGAGGGGGACAGGGTCCTACGAGCAGTACTTC.

This clone has just one count. J is TRBJ2-2 and V is TRBV28; 10 bases fit TRBD1. V was clipped by 3 bases and J by 3 bases; unmatched bases: 1. Per the germline V gene, CDR1 is MDHEN and CDR2 is SYDVKM. This CDR3 has 15 amino acids. CDR3 in amino acids: CASSLGTGDTGELFF. The DNA for the CDR3 is TGTGCCAGCAGTTTGGGGACAGGGGACACCGGGGAGCTGTTTTTT.

The DNA for the CDR3 is TGTGCCAGTAGTATGTCCAGTACAAATCAGCCCCAGCATTTT. It is translated as CASSMSSTNQPQHF. The V call is TRBV19, the J call TRBJ1-5; D is ambiguous. Germline values: CDR1 LNHDA, CDR2 SQIVND (reference sequence). This CDR3 region has 14 residues. Trimming stripped 3 bases from V and 4 bases from J, with 10 bases between.

J is TRBJ1-2 and V is TRBV9, with a weak D call TRBD1 (5 bases). V lost 3 bases to trimming and J lost 0 bases, with 18 bases between them. This CDR3 region has 17 residues. CDR1 and CDR2 from the germline V gene are SGDLS and YYNGEE. The CDR3 is CASSDPNPTESNYGYTF. The CDR3 nucleotides are TGTGCCAGCAGCGACCCGAACCCGACAGAGTCTAACTATGGCTACACCTTC.

The chain couples TRBV29-1 to TRBJ2-7; maybe TRBD1 (6 bases). The CDR3 runs to 13 residues. Germline V gives CDR1 SQVTM, CDR2 ANQGSEA. The ends were cut back, 5 bases at V and 2 bases at J, with 13 bases in the middle. The CDR3 bases are TGCAGCGTTCGGACAGTGGACACCTACGAGCAGTACTTC. Protein sequence: CSVRTVDTYEQYF.

Here the CDR3 reads CASSDGLAANTGELFF. Here the CDR3 DNA reads TGTGCCAGCAGCGACGGACTAGCGGCGAACACCGGGGAGCTGTTTTTT. V gene TRBV9 combines with J gene TRBJ2-2; 10 bases line up with TRBD2. The CDR3 runs 16 residues. Losses at the gene ends were 3 bases for V and 0 bases for J; bases not matched to a gene: 2. Germline CDR1 and CDR2: SGDLS and YYNGEE.

Notes on this clone: This sample includes further DNA sequences coding for the same CDR3. The CDR3 spells CASRGGPYEQYF. CDR3 sequence (DNA): TGTGCCTCCCGAGGAGGTCCCTACGAGCAGTACTTC. The rearrangement uses TRBV2 and TRBJ2-7; D is possibly TRBD2 (5 bases). The CDR3 length is 12 residues. V lost 11 bases and J lost 2, with 13 bases in between. Germline V gene sequence: CDR1 SNHLY, CDR2 FYNNEI.

The chain combines TRBV2 with TRBJ1-3; 7 bases are shared with TRBD1. Germline values: CDR1 SNHLY, CDR2 FYNNEI. This CDR3 has 15 residues. Unmatched junction bases numbered 10, after V lost 7 bases and J lost 4 bases. In DNA form, the CDR3 reads TGTGCCAGCACCACTCCGACAGGGAGGGGAAACACCATATATTTT. This codes for CASTTPTGRGNTIYF.